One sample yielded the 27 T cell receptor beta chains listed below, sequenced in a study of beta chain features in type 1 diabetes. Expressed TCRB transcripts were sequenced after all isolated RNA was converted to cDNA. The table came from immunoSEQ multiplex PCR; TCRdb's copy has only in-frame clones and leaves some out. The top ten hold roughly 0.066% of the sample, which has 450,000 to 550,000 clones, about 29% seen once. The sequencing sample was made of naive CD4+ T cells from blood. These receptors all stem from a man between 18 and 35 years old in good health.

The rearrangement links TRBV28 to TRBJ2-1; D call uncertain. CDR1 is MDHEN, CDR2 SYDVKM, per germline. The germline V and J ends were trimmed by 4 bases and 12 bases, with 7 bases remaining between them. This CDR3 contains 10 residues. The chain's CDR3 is CASSSRAQFF. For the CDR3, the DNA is TGTGCCAGCAGTTCTAGGGCGCAGTTCTTC.

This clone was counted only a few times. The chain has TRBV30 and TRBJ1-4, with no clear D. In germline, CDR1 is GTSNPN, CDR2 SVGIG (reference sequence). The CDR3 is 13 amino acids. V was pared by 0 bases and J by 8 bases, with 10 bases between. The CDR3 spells CAWSVAGREKLFF. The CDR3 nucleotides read TGTGCCTGGAGTGTCGCGGGTAGGGAAAAACTGTTTTTT.

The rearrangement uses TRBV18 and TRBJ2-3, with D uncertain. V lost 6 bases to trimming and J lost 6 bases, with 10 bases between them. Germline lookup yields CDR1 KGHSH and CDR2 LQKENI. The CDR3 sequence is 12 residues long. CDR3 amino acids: CASSRMSDTQYF. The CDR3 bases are TGTGCCAGCTCCCGGATGAGCGATACGCAGTATTTT.

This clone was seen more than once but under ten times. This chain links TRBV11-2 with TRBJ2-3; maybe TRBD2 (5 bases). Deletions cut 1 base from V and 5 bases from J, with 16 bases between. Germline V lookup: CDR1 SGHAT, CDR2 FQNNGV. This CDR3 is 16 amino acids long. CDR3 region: CASSLAGLSWRDTQYF. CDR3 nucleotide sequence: TGTGCCAGCAGCTTAGCAGGACTCTCCTGGAGAGATACGCAGTATTTT.

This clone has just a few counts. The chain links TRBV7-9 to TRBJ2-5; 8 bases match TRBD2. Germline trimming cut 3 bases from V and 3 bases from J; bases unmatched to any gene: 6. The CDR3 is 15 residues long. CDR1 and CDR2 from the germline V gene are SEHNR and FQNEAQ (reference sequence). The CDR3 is CASSLHGTREETQYF. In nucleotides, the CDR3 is TGTGCCAGCAGCTTGCACGGGACTAGAGAAGAGACCCAGTACTTC.

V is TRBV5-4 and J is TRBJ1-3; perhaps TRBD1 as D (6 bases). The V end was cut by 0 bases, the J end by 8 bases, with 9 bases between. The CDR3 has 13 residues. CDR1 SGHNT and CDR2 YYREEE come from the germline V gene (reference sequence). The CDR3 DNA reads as TGTGCCAGCAGCTTGGACAGGGCGGACACCATATATTTT. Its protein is CASSLDRADTIYF.

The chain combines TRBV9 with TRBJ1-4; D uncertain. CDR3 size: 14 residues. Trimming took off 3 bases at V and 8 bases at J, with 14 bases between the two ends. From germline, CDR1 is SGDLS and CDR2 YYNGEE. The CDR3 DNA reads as TGTGCCAGCAGCGGGACCGCCCACTTCGAAAAACTGTTTTTT. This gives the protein CASSGTAHFEKLFF.

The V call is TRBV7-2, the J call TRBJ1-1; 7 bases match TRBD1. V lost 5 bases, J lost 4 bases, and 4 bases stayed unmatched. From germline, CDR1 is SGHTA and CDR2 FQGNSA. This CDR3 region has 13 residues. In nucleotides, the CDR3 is TGTGCCAGCAGCCTCGACAGGGCCACTGAAGCTTTCTTT. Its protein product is CASSLDRATEAFF.

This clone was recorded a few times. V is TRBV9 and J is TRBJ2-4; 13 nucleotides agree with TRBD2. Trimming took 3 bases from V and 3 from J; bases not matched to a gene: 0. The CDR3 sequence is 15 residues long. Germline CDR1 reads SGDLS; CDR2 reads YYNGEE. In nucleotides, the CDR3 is TGTGCCAGCAGCGGGACTAGCGGGAGCAAAAACATTCAGTACTTC. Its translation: CASSGTSGSKNIQYF.

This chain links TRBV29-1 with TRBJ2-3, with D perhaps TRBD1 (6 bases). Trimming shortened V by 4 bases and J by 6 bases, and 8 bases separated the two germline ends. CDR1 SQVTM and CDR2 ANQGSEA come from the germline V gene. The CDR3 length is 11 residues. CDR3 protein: CSVVTGDTQYF. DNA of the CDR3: TGCAGCGTTGTAACAGGGGATACGCAGTATTTT.

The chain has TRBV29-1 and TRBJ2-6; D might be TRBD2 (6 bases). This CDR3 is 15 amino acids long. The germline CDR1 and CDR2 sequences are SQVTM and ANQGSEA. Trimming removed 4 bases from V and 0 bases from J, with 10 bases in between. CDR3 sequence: CSVGRGRSGANVLTF. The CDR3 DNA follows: TGCAGCGTTGGGCGGGGCCGCTCTGGGGCCAACGTCCTGACTTTC.

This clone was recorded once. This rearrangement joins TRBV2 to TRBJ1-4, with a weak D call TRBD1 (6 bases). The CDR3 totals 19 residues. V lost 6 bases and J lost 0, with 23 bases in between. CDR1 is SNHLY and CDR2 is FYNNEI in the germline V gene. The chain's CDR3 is CASRDHRDTRVATNEKLFF. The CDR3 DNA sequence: TGTGCCAGCAGAGACCACCGGGACACTAGGGTTGCAACTAATGAAAAACTGTTTTTT.

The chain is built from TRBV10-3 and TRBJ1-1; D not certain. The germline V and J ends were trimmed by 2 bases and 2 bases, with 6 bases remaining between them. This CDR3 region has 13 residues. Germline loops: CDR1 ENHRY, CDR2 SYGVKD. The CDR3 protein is CAISETDNTEAFF. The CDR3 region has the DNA TGTGCCATCAGTGAGACAGACAACACTGAAGCTTTCTTT.

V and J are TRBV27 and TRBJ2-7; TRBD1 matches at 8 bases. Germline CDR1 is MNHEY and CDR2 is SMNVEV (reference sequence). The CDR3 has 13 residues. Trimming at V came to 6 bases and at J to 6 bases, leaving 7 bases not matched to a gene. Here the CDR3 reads CASRRTGTVEQYF. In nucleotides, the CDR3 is TGTGCCAGCAGGCGGACAGGGACGGTCGAGCAGTACTTC.

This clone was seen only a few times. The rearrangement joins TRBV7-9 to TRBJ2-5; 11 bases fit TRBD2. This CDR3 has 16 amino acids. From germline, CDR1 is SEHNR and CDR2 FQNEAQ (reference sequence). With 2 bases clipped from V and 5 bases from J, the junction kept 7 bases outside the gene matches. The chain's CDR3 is CASSLSVTSGIETQYF. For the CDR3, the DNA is TGTGCCAGCAGCTTATCGGTGACTAGCGGGATCGAGACCCAGTACTTC. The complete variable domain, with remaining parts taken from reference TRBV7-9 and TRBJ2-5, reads DTGVSQNPRHKITKRGQNVTFRCDPISEHNRLYWYRQTLGQGPEFLTYFQNEAQLEKSRLLSDRFSAERPKGSFSTLEIQRTEQGDSAMYLCASSLSVTSGIETQYFGPGTRLLVL.

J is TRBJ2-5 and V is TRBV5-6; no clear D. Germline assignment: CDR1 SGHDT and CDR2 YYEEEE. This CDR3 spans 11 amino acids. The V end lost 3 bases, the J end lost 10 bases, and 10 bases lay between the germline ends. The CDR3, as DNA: TGTGCCAGCAGCTGGGGTCTCAACCAGTACTTC. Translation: CASSWGLNQYF. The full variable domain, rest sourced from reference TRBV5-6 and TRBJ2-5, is DAGVTQSPTHLIKTRGQQVTLRCSPKSGHDTVSWYQQALGQGPQFIFQYYEEEERQRGNFPDRFSGHQFPNYSSELNVNALLLGDSALYLCASSWGLNQYFGPGTRLLVL.

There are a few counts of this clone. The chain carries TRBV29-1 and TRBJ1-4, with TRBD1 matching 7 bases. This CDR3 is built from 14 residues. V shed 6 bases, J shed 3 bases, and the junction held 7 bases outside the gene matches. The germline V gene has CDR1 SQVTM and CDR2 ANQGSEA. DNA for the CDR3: TGCAGCGTCTACGGCGGGACAGCTAATGAAAAACTGTTTTTT. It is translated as CSVYGGTANEKLFF.

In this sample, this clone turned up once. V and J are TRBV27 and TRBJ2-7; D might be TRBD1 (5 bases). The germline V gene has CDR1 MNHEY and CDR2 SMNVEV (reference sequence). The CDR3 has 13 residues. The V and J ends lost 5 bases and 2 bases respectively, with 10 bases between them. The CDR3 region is CASSSAGPYEQYF. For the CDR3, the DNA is TGTGCCAGCAGTAGTGCAGGGCCCTACGAGCAGTACTTC.

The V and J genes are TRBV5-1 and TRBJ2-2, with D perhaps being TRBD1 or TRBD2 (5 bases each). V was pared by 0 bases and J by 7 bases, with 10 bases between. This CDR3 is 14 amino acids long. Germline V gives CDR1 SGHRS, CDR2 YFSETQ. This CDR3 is CASSLAGAFGELFF. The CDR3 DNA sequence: TGCGCCAGCAGCTTGGCCGGGGCCTTCGGGGAGCTGTTTTTT.

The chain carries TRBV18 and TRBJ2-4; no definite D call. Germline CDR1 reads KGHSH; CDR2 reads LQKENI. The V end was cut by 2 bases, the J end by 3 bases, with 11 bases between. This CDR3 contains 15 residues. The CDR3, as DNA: TGTGCCAGCTCACCAGCAGTACCTATCAAAAACATTCAGTACTTC. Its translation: CASSPAVPIKNIQYF.

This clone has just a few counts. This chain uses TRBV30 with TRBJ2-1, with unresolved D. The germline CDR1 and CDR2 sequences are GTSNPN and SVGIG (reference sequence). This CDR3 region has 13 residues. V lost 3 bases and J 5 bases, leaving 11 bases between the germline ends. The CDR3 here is CAWSPGWDNEQFF. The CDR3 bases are TGTGCCTGGAGCCCCGGGTGGGACAATGAGCAGTTCTTC.

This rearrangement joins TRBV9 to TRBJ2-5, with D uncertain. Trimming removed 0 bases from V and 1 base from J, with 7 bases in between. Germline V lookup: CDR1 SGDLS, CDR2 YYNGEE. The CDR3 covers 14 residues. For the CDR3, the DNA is TGTGCCAGCAGCGTAGCAGCAATCCAAGAGACCCAGTACTTC. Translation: CASSVAAIQETQYF.

CDR3 in DNA: TGTGCCAGCAGCCGCCGGACAGGGGGAGCTCGGGCTGAAGCTTTCTTT. This sequence encodes CASSRRTGGARAEAFF. The V gene is TRBV14, the J gene TRBJ1-1, with 10 positions matching TRBD1. CDR1 is SGHDN, CDR2 FVKESK, per germline. The junction had 11 bases not matched to a gene; V was cut back by 4 bases and J by 6 bases. The CDR3 covers 16 residues. The whole variable domain, remainder taken from reference TRBV14 and TRBJ1-1, is EAGVTQFPSHSVIEKGQTVTLRCDPISGHDNLYWYRRVMGKEIKFLLHFVKESKQDESGMPNNRFLAERTGGTYSTLKVQPAELEDSGVYFCASSRRTGGARAEAFFGQGTRLTVV.

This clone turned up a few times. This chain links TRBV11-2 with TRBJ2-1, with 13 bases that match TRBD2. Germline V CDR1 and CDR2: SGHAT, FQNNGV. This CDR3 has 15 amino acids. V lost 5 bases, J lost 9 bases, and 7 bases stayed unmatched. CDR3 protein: CASSPTSGRAGEQFF. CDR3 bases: TGTGCCAGCAGCCCCACTAGCGGGAGGGCGGGTGAGCAGTTCTTC.

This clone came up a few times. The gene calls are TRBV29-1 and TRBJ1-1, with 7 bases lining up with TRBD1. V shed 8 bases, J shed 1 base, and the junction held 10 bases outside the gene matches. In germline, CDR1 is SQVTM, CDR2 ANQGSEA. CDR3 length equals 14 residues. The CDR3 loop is CSITGAYENTEAFF. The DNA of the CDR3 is TGCAGCATAACAGGGGCGTATGAGAACACTGAAGCTTTCTTT. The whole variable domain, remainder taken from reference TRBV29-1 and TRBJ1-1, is SAVISQKPSRDICQRGTSLTIQCQVDSQVTMMFWYRQQPGQSLTLIATANQGSEATYESGFVIDKFPISRPNLTFSTLTVSNMSPEDSSIYLCSITGAYENTEAFFGQGTRLTVV.

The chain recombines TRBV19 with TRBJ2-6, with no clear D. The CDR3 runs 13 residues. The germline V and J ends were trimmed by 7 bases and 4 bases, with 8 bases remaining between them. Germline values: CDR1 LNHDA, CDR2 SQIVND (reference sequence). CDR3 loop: CASTDTGANVLTF. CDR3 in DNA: TGTGCCAGTACGGATACCGGGGCCAACGTCCTGACTTTC.

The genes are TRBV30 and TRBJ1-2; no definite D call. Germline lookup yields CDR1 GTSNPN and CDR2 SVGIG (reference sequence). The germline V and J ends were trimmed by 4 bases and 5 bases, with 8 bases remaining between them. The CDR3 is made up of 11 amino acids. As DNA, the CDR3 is TGTGCCTGGACGATTGGGTATGGCTACACCTTC. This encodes CAWTIGYGYTF.